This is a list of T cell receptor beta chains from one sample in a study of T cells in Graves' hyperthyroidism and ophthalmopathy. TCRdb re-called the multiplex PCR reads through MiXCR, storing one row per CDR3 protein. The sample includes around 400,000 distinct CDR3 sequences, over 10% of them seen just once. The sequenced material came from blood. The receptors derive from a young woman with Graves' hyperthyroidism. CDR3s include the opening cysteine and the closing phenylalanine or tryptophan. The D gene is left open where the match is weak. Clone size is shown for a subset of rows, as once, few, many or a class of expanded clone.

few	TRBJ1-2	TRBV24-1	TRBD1	CATSDLQGRDGYTF	TGTGCCACCAGTGACCTACAGGGGAGGGACGGCTACACCTTC
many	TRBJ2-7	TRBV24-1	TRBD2	CATIRTSSYEQYF	TGTGCCACCATCAGGACTAGCAGTTACGAGCAGTACTTC
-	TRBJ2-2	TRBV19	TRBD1	CASSMGQGSYSGELFF	TGTGCCAGTAGTATGGGACAGGGGAGCTATTCCGGGGAGCTGTTTTTT
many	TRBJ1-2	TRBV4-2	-	CASSQSGTEFYGYTF	TGTGCCAGCAGCCAATCCGGGACCGAATTCTATGGCTACACCTTC
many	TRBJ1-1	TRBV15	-	CATGIGGPEAFF	TGTGCCACCGGTATAGGTGGGCCTGAAGCTTTCTTT
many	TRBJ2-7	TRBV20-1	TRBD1	CSARGQGIYEQYF	TGCAGTGCTAGAGGACAGGGAATCTACGAGCAGTACTTC
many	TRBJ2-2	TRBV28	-	CASRLGHKVGTGELFF	TGTGCCAGCAGGCTGGGACACAAAGTGGGCACCGGGGAGCTGTTTTTT
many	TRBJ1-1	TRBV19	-	CASSGRRGQAFF	TGTGCCAGTAGTGGCCGTAGGGGTCAAGCTTTCTTT
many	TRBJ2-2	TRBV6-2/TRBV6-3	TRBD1	CASSLDRGSDTGELFF	TGTGCCAGCAGTTTGGACAGGGGGTCCGACACCGGGGAGCTGTTTTTT
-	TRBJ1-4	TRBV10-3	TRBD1	CASHRGKGEKLFF	TGTGCCAGCCACAGGGGAAAGGGGGAAAAACTGTTTTTT
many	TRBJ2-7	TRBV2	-	CASSDVESYEQYF	TGTGCCAGCAGTGACGTGGAATCCTACGAGCAGTACTTC
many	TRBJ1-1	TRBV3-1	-	CASSQGIGLSTEAFF	TGTGCCAGCAGCCAGGGTATAGGCCTGAGCACTGAAGCTTTCTTT
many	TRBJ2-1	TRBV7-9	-	CASSPPAHNEQFF	TGTGCCAGCAGCCCCCCAGCGCACAATGAGCAGTTCTTC